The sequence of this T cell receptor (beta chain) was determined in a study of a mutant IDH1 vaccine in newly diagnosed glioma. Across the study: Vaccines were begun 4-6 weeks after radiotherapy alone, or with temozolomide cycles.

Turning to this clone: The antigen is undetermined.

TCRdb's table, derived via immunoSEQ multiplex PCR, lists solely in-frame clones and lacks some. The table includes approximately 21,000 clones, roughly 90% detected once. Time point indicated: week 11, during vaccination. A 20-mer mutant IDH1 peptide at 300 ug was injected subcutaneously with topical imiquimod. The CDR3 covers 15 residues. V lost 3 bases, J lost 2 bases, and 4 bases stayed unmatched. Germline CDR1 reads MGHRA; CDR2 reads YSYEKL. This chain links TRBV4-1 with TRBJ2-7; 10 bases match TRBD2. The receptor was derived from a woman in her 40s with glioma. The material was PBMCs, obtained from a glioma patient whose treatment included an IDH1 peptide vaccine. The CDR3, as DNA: TGCGCCAGCAGCCAGCAGCGGGGGGGCCCCTACGAGCAGTACTTC. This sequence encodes CASSQQRGGPYEQYF.